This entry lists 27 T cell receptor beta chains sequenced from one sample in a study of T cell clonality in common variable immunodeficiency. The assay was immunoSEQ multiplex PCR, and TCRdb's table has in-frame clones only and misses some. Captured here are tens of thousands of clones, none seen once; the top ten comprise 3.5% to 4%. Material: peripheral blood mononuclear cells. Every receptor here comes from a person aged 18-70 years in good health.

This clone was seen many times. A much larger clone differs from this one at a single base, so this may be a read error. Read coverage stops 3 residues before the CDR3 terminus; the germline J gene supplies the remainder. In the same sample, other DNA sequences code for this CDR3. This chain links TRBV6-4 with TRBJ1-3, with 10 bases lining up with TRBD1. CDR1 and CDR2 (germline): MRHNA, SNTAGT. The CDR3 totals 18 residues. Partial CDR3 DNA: TGTGCCAGCAGCGACCCGGGACAGGGGTTCGCGCGGGGAAACACA. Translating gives CASSDPGQGFARGNT. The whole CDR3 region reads CASSDPGQGFARGNTIYF.

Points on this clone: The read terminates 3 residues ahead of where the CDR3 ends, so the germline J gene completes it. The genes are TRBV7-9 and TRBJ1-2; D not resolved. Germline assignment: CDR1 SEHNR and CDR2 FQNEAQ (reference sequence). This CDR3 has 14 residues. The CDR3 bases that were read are TGTGCCAGCAGCTCCCTCATCGGGGTCTCCGAC. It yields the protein CASSSLIGVSD. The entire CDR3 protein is CASSSLIGVSDYTF.

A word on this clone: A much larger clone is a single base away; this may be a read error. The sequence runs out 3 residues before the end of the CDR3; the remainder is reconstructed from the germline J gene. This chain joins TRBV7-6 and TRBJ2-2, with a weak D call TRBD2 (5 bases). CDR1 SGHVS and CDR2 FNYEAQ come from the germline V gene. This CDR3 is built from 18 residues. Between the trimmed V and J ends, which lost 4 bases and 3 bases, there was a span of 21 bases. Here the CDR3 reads CASSSLGSGPLHTGELFF. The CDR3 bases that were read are TGTGCCAGCAGCTCTCTTGGGAGCGGACCCCTACACACCGGGGAG.

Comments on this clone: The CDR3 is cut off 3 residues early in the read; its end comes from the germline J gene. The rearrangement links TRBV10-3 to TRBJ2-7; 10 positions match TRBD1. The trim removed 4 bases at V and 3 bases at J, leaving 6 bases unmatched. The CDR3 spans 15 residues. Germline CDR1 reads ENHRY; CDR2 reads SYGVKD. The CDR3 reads CAISARGTGDYEQYF. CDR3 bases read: TGTGCCATCAGTGCCCGTGGGACAGGGGACTACGAG.

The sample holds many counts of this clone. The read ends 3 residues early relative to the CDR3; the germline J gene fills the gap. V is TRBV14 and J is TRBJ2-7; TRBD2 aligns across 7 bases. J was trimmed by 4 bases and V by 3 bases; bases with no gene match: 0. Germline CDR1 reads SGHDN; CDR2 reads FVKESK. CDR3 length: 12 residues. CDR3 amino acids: CASSQGGYEQYF. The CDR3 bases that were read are TGTGCCAGCAGCCAGGGGGGGTACGAG.

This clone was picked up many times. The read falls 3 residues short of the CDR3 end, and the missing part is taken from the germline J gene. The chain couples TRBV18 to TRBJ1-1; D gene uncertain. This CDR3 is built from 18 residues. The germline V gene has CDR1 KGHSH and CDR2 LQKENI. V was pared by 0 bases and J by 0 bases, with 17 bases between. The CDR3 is CASSPPERVASMNTEAFF. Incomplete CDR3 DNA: TGTGCCAGCTCACCACCGGAAAGGGTGGCCTCTATGAACACTGAA. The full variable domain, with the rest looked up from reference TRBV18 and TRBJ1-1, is NAGVMQNPRHLVRRRGQEARLRCSPMKGHSHVYWYRQLPEEGLKFMVYLQKENIIDESGMPKERFSAEFPKEGPSILRIQQVVRGDSAAYFCASSPPERVASMNTEAFFGQGTRLTVV.

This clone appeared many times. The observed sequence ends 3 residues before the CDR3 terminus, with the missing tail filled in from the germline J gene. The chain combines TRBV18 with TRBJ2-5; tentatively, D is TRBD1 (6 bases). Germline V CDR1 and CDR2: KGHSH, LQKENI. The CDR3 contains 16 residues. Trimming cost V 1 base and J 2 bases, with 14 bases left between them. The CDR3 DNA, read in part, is TGTGCCAGCTCACCACTCCCACTAGGGACACAAGAGACC. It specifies CASSPLPLGTQET. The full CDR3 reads CASSPLPLGTQETQYF.

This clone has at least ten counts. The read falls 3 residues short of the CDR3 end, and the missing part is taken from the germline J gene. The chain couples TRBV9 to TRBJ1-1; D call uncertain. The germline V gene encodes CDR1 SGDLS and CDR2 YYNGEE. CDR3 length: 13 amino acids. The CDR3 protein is CASSVVTHLVAFF. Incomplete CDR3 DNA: TGTGCCAGCAGCGTAGTAACCCACTTGGTA.

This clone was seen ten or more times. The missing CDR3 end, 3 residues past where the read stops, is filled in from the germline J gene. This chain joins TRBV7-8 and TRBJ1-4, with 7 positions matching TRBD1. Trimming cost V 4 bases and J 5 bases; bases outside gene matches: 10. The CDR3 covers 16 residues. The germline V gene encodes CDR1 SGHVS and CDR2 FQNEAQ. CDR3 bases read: TGTGCCAGCAGCTGGGCACCGGGACAGAGCAATGAAAAA. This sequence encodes CASSWAPGQSNEK. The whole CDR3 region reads CASSWAPGQSNEKLFF.

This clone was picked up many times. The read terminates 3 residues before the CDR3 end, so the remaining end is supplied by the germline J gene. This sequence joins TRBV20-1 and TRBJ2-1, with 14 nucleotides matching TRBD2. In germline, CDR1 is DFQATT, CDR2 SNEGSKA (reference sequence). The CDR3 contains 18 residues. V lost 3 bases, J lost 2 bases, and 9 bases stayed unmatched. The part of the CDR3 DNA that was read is TGCAGTGCTAGTAATGATGGACTAGCGGGAGGCCCCTACAATGAG. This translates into CSASNDGLAGGPYNE. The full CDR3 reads CSASNDGLAGGPYNEQFF.

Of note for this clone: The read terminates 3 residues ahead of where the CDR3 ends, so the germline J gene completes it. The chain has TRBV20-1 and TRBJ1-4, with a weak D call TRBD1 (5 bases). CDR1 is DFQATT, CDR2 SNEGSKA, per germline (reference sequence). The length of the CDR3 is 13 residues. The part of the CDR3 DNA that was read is TGCAGTGCTAGAATAGGGGCCGATTCACCA. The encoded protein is CSARIGADSP. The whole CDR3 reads CSARIGADSPLFF.

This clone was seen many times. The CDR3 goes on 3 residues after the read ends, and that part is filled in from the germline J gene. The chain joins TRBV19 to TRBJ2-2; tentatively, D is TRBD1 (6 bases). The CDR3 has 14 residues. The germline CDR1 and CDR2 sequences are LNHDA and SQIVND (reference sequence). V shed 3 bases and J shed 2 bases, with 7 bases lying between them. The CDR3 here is CASSMGHNTGELFF. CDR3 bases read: TGTGCCAGTAGTATGGGACATAACACCGGGGAG.

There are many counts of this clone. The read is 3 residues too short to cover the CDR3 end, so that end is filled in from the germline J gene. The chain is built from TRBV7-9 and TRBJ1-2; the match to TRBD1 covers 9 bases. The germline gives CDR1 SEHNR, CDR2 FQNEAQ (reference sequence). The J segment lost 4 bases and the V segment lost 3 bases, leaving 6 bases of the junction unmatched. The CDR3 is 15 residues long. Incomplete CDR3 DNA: TGTGCCAGCAGCTTGGACAGGGGACTGATCTATGGC. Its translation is CASSLDRGLIYG. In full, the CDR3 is CASSLDRGLIYGYTF.

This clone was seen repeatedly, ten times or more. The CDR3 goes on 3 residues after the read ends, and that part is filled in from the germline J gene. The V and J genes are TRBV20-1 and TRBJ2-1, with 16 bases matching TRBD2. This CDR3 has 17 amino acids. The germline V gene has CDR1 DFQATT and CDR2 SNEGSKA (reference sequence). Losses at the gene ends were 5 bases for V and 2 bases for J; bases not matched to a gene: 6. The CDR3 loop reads CSAPGTSGRVTYNEQFF. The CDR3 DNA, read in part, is TGCAGTGCTCCCGGGACTAGCGGGAGGGTAACCTACAATGAG.

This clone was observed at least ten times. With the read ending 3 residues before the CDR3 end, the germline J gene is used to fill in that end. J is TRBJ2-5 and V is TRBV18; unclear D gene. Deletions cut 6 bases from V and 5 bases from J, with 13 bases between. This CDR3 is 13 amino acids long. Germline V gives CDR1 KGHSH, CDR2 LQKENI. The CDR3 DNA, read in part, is TGTGCCAGCTCCCTGGATCCGCGGGAGACC. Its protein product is CASSLDPRET. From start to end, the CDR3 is CASSLDPRETQYF.

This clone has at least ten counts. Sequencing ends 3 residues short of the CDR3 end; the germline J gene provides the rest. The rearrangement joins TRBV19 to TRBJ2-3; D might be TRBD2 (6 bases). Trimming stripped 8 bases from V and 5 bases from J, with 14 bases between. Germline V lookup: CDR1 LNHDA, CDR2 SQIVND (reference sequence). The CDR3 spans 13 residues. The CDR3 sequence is CASGTGVGDTQYF. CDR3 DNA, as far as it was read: TGTGCCAGTGGGACGGGGGTGGGAGATACG. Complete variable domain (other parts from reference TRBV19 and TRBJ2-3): DGGITQSPKYLFRKEGQNVTLSCEQNLNHDAMYWYRQDPGQGLRLIYYSQIVNDFQKGDIAEGYSVSREKKESFPLTVTSAQKNPTAFYLCASGTGVGDTQYFGPGTRLTVL.

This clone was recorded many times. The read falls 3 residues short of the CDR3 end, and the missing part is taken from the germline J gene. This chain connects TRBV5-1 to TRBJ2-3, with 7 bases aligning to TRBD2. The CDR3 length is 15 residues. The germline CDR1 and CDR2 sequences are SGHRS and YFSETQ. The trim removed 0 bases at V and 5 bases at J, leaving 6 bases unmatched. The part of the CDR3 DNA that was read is TGCGCCAGCAGCTTGGTGTCGCCGGGGGGAGATACG. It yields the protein CASSLVSPGGDT. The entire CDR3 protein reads CASSLVSPGGDTQYF.

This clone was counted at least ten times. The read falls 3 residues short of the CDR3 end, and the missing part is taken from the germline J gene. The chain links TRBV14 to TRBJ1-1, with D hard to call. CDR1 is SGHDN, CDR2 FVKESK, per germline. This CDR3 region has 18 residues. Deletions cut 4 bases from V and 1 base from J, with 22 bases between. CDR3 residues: CASSLFPGLRAANTEAFF. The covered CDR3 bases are TGTGCCAGCAGCCTCTTTCCCGGACTTAGGGCCGCGAACACTGAA.

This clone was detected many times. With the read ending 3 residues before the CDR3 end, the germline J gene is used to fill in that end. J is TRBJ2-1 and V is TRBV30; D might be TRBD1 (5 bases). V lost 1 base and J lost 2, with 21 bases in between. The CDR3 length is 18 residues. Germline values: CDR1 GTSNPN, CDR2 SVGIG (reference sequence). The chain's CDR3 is CAWSGGARQGQAYNEQFF. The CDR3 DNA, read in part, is TGTGCCTGGAGTGGAGGAGCCCGCCAGGGTCAGGCCTACAATGAG.

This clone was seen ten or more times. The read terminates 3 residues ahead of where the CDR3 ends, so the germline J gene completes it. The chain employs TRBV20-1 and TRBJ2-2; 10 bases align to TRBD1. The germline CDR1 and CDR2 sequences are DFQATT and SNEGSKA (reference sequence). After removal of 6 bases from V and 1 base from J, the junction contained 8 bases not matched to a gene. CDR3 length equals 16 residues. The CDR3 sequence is CSASGTGAQNTGELFF. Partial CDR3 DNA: TGCAGTGCATCCGGGACAGGGGCCCAGAACACCGGGGAG.

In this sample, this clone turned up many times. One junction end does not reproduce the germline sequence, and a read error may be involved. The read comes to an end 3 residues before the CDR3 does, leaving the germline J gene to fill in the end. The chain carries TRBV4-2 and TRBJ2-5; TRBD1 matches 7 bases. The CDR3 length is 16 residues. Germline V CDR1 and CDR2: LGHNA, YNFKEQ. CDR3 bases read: TGCGCCAGCAGCCTCTTTAGGGACAGTACTCAAGAGACC. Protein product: CASSLFRDSTQET. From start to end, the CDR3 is CASSLFRDSTQETQYF.

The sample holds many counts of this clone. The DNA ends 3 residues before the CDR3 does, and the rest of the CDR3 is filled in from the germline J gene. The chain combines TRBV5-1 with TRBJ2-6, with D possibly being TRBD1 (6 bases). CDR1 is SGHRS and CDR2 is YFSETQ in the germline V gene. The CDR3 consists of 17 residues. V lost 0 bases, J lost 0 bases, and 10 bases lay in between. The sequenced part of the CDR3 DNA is TGCGCCAGCAGCTTGGAGGGACACGCCTCTGGGGCCAACGTC. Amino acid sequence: CASSLEGHASGANV. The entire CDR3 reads CASSLEGHASGANVLTF.

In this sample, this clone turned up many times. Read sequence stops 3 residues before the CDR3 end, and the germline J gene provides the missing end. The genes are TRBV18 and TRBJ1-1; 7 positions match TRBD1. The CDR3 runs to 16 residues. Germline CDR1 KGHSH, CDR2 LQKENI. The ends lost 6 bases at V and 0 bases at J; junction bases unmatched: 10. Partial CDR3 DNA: TGTGCCAGCTCTTATGACAGGGACACCGTGAACACTGAA. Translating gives CASSYDRDTVNTE. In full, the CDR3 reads CASSYDRDTVNTEAFF.

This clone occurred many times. CDR3 protein: CAWSPILRGASPLHF. Partial CDR3 DNA: TGTGCCTGGAGTCCTATTCTCCGGGGGGCTTCACCC. The chain links TRBV30 to TRBJ1-6; perhaps TRBD1 as D (6 bases). The read gets to within 3 residues of the CDR3 end, and the germline J gene fills in the rest. The CDR3 sequence is 15 residues long. From germline, CDR1 is GTSNPN and CDR2 SVGIG (reference sequence). Trimming removed 2 bases from V and 9 bases from J, with 17 bases in between.

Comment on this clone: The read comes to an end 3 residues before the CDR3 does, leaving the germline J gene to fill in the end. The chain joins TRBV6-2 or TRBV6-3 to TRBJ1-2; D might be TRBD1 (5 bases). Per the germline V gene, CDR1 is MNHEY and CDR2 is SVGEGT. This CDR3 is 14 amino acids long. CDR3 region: CASNGHLSYNDYTF. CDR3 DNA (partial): TGTGCCAGCAATGGACACCTCTCCTACAATGAC.

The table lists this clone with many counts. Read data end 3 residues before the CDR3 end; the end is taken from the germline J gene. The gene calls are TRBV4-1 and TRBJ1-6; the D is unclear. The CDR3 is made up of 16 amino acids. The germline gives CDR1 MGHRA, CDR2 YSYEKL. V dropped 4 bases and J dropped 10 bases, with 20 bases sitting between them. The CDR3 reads CASSLQFGPGKSPLHF. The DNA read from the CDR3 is TGCGCCAGCAGCCTTCAGTTTGGCCCGGGGAAGTCACCC.

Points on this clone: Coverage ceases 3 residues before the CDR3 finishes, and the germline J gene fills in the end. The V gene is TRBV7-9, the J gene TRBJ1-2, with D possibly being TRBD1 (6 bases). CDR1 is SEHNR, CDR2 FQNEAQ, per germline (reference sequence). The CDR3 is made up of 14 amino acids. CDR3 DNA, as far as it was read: TGTGCCAGCAGCCCTCCGGGGAGGACAGATACC. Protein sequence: CASSPPGRTDT. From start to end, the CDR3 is CASSPPGRTDTYTF.